This TCR beta chain is from a study of blood T cell repertoires in COVID-19. The ends lost 6 bases at V and 4 bases at J; junction bases unmatched: 7. Germline CDR1 and CDR2: MDHEN and SYDVKM. The length of the CDR3 is 15 residues. Per the study methods: Nucleated cell number was recorded as an estimate derived from reference gene primer amplification. Sequencing was performed with immunoSEQ multiplex PCR; in TCRdb, only in-frame clones are kept and a portion is missing. V and J calls and clone size are copied from that table; D and trimming were computed from the DNA. The sample lists 360,000 or so clones; roughly 90% were seen once. Among Cohort 3 donors, those recovered had two negative PCRs, clearance, or symptom resolution.

The rearrangement uses TRBV28 and TRBJ1-5, with TRBD1 identical over 9 bases. The receptor was isolated from a woman under 40 who had recovered from COVID-19. Sequenced input: PBMCs or T cells enriched from blood (not recorded which). CDR3 coding DNA: TGTGCCAGCAGAACCGGGACAGGGACGAATCAGCCCCAGCATTTT. It is translated as CASRTGTGTNQPQHF. Supplemented by reference TRBV28 and TRBJ1-5, the full variable domain reads DVKVTQSSRYLVKRTGEKVFLECVQDMDHENMFWYRQDPGLGLRLIYFSYDVKMKEKGDIPEGYSVSREKKERFSLILESASTNQTSMYLCASRTGTGTNQPQHFGDGTRLSIL.